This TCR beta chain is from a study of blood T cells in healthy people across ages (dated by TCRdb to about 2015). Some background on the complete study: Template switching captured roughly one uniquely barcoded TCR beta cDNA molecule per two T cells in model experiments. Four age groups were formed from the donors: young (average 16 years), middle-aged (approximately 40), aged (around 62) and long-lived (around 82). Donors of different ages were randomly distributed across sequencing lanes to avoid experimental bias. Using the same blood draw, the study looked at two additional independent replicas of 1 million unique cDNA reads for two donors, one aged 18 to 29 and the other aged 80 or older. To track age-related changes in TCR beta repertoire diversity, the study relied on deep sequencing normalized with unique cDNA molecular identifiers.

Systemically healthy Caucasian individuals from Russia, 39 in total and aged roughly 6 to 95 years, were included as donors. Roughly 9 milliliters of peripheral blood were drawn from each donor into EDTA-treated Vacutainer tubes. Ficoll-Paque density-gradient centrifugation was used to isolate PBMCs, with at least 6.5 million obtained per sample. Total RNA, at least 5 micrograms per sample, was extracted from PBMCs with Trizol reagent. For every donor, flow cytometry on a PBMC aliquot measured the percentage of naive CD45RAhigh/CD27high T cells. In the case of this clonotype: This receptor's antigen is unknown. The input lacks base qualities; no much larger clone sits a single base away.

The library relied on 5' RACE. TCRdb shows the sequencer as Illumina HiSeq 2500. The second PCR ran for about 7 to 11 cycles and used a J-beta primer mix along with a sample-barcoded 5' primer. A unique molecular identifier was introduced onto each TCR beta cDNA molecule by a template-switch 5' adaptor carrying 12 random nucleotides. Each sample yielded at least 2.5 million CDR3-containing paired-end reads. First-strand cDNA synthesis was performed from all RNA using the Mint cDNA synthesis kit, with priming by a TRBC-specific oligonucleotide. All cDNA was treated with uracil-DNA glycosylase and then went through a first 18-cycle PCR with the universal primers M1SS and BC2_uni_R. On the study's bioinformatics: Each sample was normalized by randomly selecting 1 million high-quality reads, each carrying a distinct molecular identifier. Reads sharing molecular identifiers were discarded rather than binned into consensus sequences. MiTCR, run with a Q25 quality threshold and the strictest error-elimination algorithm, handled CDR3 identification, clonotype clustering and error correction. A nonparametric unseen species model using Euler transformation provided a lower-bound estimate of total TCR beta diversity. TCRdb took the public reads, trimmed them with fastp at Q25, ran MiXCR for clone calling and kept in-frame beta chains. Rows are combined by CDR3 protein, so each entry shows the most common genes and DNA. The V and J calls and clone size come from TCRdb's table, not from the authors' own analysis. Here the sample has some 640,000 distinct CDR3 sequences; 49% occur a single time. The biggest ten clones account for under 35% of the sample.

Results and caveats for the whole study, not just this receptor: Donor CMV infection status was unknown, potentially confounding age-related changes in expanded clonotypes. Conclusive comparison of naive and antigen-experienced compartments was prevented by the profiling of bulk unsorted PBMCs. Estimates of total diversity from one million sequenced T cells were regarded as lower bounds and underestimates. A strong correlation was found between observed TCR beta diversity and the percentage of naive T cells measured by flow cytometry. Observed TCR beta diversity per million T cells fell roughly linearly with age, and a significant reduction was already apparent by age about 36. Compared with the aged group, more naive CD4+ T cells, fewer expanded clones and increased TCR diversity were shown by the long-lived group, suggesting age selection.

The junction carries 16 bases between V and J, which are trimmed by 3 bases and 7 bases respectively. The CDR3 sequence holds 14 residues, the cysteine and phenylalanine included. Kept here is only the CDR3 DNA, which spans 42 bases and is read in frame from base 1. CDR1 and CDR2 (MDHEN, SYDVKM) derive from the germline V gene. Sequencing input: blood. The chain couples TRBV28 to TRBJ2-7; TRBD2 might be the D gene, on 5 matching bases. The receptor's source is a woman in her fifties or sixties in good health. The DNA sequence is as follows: TGTGCCAGCAGTTTCCCCGGACTTCCCGGGGAGCAGTACTTC. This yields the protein CASSFPGLPGEQYF.